The TCR beta chain under discussion was sequenced for a study of OX40 agonist ivuxolimab in advanced cancers. Study-level background: Ivuxolimab, which targeted the costimulatory receptor OX40 (CD134), was an agonistic, fully human IgG2 monoclonal antibody. Intravenous ivuxolimab was administered to patients every 2 weeks at six dose levels: 0.01, 0.1, 0.3, 1.5, 3 and 10 mg/kg. Of the roughly 51 patients in dose escalation, around 19 had hepatocellular carcinoma, some 15 had melanoma, 9 had renal cell carcinoma and 9 had head and neck cancer. A male proportion of roughly 80% and a mean age of around 60 years, ranging from about 23 to 90, were recorded for the dose-escalation cohort. Prior anti-PD-1, anti-PD-L1 or anti-CTLA-4 therapy was permitted, and checkpoint inhibitors had been received by less than 45% of dose-escalation patients. Partial responses occurred in three dose-escalation patients, of whom one had hepatocellular carcinoma and two had cutaneous melanoma. Peripheral TCRbeta sequencing aimed to test whether ivuxolimab altered TCR sequence diversity and caused clonal T-cell expansion. The monotherapy dose-escalation portion (N of about 57 patients) of the phase I ivuxolimab trial is reported in the paper. The paper as a whole reports these results and caveats: After ivuxolimab, CD8+ T cells had more expanded clones than CD4+ T cells on average. Which antigens the clonally expanded peripheral T cells were specific for was not determined. In partial responders in the 0.1-3.0 mg/kg groups, normalized peripheral clonal expansion was found to be among the lowest, especially among CD8+ T cells. At doses of 0.1 to 3.0 mg/kg, clonal expansion of both CD4+ and CD8+ blood T cells was observed from baseline to week 6. Low levels of normalized T-cell clonal expansion were also shown by some nonresponding patients.

As regards this clone: Its target antigen remains unknown. No base-level quality is on record; no much larger clone is a single base apart.

The CDR1 and CDR2 encoded by the germline V gene (reference sequence) are SEHNR and FQNEAQ. The CDR3 spans 14 residues, from the cysteine through the phenylalanine. The retained sequence is limited to the CDR3, 42 bases, with the frame set at the first base. Between the V and J ends, shortened by 0 bases and 5 bases respectively, the junction contains 10 bases. The trial excluded patients who had a history of autoimmune disease or who were on systemic immunosuppression. Peripheral blood for TCR sequencing was collected from all dose cohorts at baseline, on cycle 4 day 1, and on cycle 7 day 1. Samples came from an open-label, multicenter, first-in-human phase I dose-escalation trial of ivuxolimab. Adults with locally advanced or metastatic melanoma, renal cell carcinoma, hepatocellular carcinoma or head and neck squamous cell carcinoma were enrolled in the trial. Before TCR sequencing, CD4+ T cells and CD8+ T cells were sorted from peripheral blood as separate populations.

Genomic DNA was extracted from sorted cells for sequencing of the TCRbeta CDR3 region. The immunoSEQ Assay was used to sequence the TCRbeta CDR3 regions. TCRdb obtained this table from immuneACCESS and retained in-frame rearrangements with V and J assigned. These tables miss some clones; where compared with another copy, unresolved V genes account for less than half of the shortfall, and the remainder is unexplained. Within this sample are 55,000 to 80,000 clones, with around 80% of them counted one time only. About 5% of the sample comes from the top ten. The sample here was CD4+ or CD8+ T cells sorted from blood, taken in a trial of the OX40 agonist ivuxolimab. The rearrangement joined TRBV7-9 to TRBJ2-5; the D gene identity is not certain. The TCR comes from an adult with an advanced solid tumor such as melanoma, head and neck, liver or kidney cancer. The CDR3 corresponds to CASSLAVGPETQYF. The nucleotide sequence reads as follows: TGTGCCAGCAGCTTAGCGGTCGGGCCGGAGACCCAGTACTTC.